This T cell receptor (beta chain) stems from a study of long-term antiretroviral therapy in people with HIV. The CDR3 runs to 15 residues. Between the trimmed V and J ends, which lost 0 bases and 0 bases, there was a span of 5 bases. Germline V gene sequence: CDR1 SEHNR, CDR2 FQNEAQ (reference sequence). The assay used was immunoSEQ (version v3.0), run at survey level. Each sample had sequencing targeting 40,000-50,000 T-cell genomes. Here immunoSEQ multiplex PCR was the method, and the copy in TCRdb shows in-frame clones only, minus some. The sample contains tens of thousands of clones, around 84% of which appear only once.

The receptor was isolated from a woman in her twenties or thirties with HIV. This specimen was unsorted PBMCs, taken 0.2 years after starting antiretroviral therapy. The chain is built from TRBV7-9 and TRBJ2-2; D gene uncertain. CDR3 nucleotides: TGTGCCAGCAGCTTAGCCGTAACGAACACCGGGGAGCTGTTTTTT. Amino acids: CASSLAVTNTGELFF. Drawing the rest from reference TRBV7-9 and TRBJ2-2, the complete variable domain is DTGVSQNPRHKITKRGQNVTFRCDPISEHNRLYWYRQTLGQGPEFLTYFQNEAQLEKSRLLSDRFSAERPKGSFSTLEIQRTEQGDSAMYLCASSLAVTNTGELFFGEGSRLTVL.